A single T cell receptor beta chain is shown here with its context. Antigen: not known. These data come from a study of human T cells and chemical hapten exposure. Trimming left V 5 bases short and J 0 bases short, with 10 bases between. CDR1 is MNHNY, CDR2 SVGAGI, per germline (reference sequence). The CDR3 runs 15 residues. Specified time point: patch test 1, 2 weeks after DPC sensitization. Treatment specified: therapeutic diphenylcyclopropenone sensitization with weekly scalp DPC. TCRdb independently ran MiXCR on the RACE reads; one entry per CDR3 protein. In the table there are roughly 200,000 distinct CDR3 sequences, 20% to 25% of which are singletons. Findings of the study overall: With patch test score, the counts of PT1 expanded TCRs showed a positive correlation. Controls had significantly fewer large CDR3 similarity clusters than were formed by expanded TCRs.

The sample in question was whole blood, obtained in connection with sensitization to the hapten diphenylcyclopropenone (DPC). The J gene is TRBJ2-2, the V gene TRBV6-6, with D hard to call. The receptor was isolated from a woman in her forties or fifties with alopecia areata. Some clones in this sample may be carry-over from other donors' samples. The CDR3, as DNA: TGTGCCAGCAGTATAACAGCTACGAACACCGGGGAGCTGTTTTTT. Its translation is CASSITATNTGELFF.